A single sample is the source of the 15 T cell receptor beta chains below, sequenced in a study of T-cell reconstitution after alpha-beta-depleted transplantation in children. Unique molecular identifiers featured in how the TCRbeta library was prepared. TCRdb re-analysed the PCR reads in MiXCR, keeping a single row per CDR3 protein. The sample carries about 340,000 distinct CDR3 sequences, about a tenth recorded once. Sequencing used PBMCs from the stem cell graft donor, obtained from the stem cell graft. Receptors originate from a human donor who donated a stem cell graft to a child with acute lymphoblastic leukemia.

Only a few counts were recorded for this clonotype. This rearrangement joins TRBV20-1 to TRBJ2-3; 7 positions agree with TRBD2. V shed 3 bases, J shed 6 bases, and the junction held 3 bases outside the gene matches. Germline V gene lookup returns CDR1 DFQATT and CDR2 SNEGSKA (reference sequence). This CDR3 region has 12 residues. CDR3 sequence reads: CSASHGGDTQYF. The DNA for the CDR3 is TGCAGTGCTAGCCACGGGGGGGATACGCAGTATTTT.

This clonotype was found a few times. The chain recombines TRBV6-5 with TRBJ1-5, with 11 nucleotides matching TRBD1. V gave up 6 bases and J gave up 6 bases; unmatched junction bases: 7. Germline V gives CDR1 MNHEY, CDR2 SVGAGI. The length of the CDR3 is 15 residues. As DNA, the CDR3 is TGTGCCAGCAGGACGGGACAGGGGGTAGGTCAGCCCCAGCATTTT. As protein: CASRTGQGVGQPQHF.

The V and J genes are TRBV7-2 and TRBJ2-7; 8 nucleotides align to TRBD2. The V segment lost 5 bases and the J segment 3 bases; nucleotides outside the gene matches: 6. The CDR3 covers 14 residues. Germline V gene data show CDR1 as SGHTA and CDR2 as FQGNSA. This CDR3 is CASSPFTSGYEQYF. CDR3 bases: TGTGCCAGCAGCCCGTTTACTAGCGGCTACGAGCAGTACTTC. The full variable domain, rest sourced from reference TRBV7-2 and TRBJ2-7, is GAGVSQSPSNKVTEKGKDVELRCDPISGHTALYWYRQSLGQGLEFLIYFQGNSAPDKSGLPSDRFSAERTGGSVSTLTIQRTQQEDSAVYLCASSPFTSGYEQYFGPGTRLTVT.

The chain uses TRBV24-1 and TRBJ2-1; D is uncertain. V dropped 10 bases and J dropped 9 bases, with 6 bases sitting between them. Germline assignment: CDR1 KGHDR and CDR2 SFDVKD. CDR3 length: 9 residues. This CDR3 reads CATTPEQFF. CDR3 coding DNA: TGTGCCACTACACCTGAGCAGTTCTTC.

This clonotype was seen a few times. The V gene is TRBV7-9, the J gene TRBJ1-2; a possible D gene is TRBD1 (5 bases). The CDR3 covers 15 residues. Germline CDR1 SEHNR, CDR2 FQNEAQ (reference sequence). Deletions cut 0 bases from V and 6 bases from J, with 14 bases between. CDR3: CASSLAGVPRDGYTF. The CDR3 DNA is TGTGCCAGCAGCTTAGCGGGCGTCCCCAGGGATGGCTACACCTTC.

This clonotype showed up many times. The chain couples TRBV24-1 to TRBJ2-1; 8 nucleotides agree with TRBD1. The CDR3 sequence is 15 residues long. Germline CDR1 reads KGHDR; CDR2 reads SFDVKD. V was pared by 3 bases and J by 6 bases, with 6 bases of the junction left unmatched. CDR3 protein: CATSDTGGFGNEQFF. The CDR3 bases are TGTGCCACCAGTGATACAGGGGGTTTTGGCAATGAGCAGTTCTTC.

The V call is TRBV15, the J call TRBJ2-1; TRBD1 matches 9 bases. This CDR3 is built from 16 residues. Per the germline V gene, CDR1 is LNHNV and CDR2 is YYDKDF (reference sequence). Trimming removed 2 bases from V and 5 bases from J; junction bases left unmatched: 7. The CDR3 DNA sequence: TGTGCCACCAGCAGAACCACAGGGGGCATCCACAATGAGCAGTTCTTC. Its protein is CATSRTTGGIHNEQFF.

This clonotype was detected many times. The V and J genes are TRBV7-9 and TRBJ2-5; no definite D call. Per the germline V gene, CDR1 is SEHNR and CDR2 is FQNEAQ (reference sequence). CDR3 length: 12 residues. Trimming shortened V by 2 bases and J by 5 bases, and 6 bases separated the two germline ends. CDR3 coding DNA: TGTGCCAGCAGCTTAATGCAGGAGACCCAGTACTTC. It yields the protein CASSLMQETQYF.

There are many counts of this clonotype. The chain carries TRBV7-3 and TRBJ1-6; a weak D match, TRBD1 (5 bases). Germline CDR1 SGHTA, CDR2 FQGTGA. The V and J ends lost 6 bases and 5 bases respectively, with 11 bases between them. The CDR3 length is 14 residues. CDR3 in DNA: TGTGCCAGCAGTTTCGACAGTCATAATTCACCCCTCCACTTT. Translated: CASSFDSHNSPLHF.

This clonotype was detected a few times. CDR3 coding DNA: TGCGCCAGCAGCCCTTTAACAGTCTCCTACAATGAGCAGTTCTTC. Its protein product is CASSPLTVSYNEQFF. The chain has TRBV4-3 and TRBJ2-1, with unresolved D. Germline V CDR1 and CDR2: LGHNA, YSLEER. V was clipped by 4 bases and J by 0 bases, with 10 bases between them. The CDR3 spans 15 residues.

CDR3 loop: CSARGGIEKEGNEQFF. Written as DNA, the CDR3 is TGCAGTGCTAGGGGCGGGATAGAGAAGGAAGGGAATGAGCAGTTCTTC. The chain carries TRBV20-1 and TRBJ2-1; D is possibly TRBD2 (6 bases). This CDR3 is built from 16 residues. CDR1 and CDR2 (germline): DFQATT, SNEGSKA (reference sequence). V was clipped by 3 bases and J by 7 bases, with 22 bases between them.

CDR3 coding DNA: TGCAGTGCTAGAGCCGCGGGAGGGCCCGGTGGGGGTGCTACGCAGTATTTT. This codes for CSARAAGGPGGGATQYF. The V and J genes are TRBV20-1 and TRBJ2-3, with TRBD2 matching over 9 bases. Unmatched junction bases numbered 16, after V lost 1 base and J lost 8 bases. The CDR3 consists of 17 residues. CDR1 and CDR2 (germline): DFQATT, SNEGSKA (reference sequence).

This clonotype has at least ten counts. The chain joins TRBV20-1 to TRBJ2-2, with 7 bases lining up with TRBD2. V was pared by 3 bases and J by 6 bases, with 13 bases of the junction left unmatched. From germline, CDR1 is DFQATT and CDR2 SNEGSKA (reference sequence). The CDR3 has 16 amino acids. The CDR3 sequence: CSASPRTSYRSGELFF. The CDR3 DNA reads as TGCAGTGCTAGTCCCCGGACTAGTTATCGCTCCGGGGAGCTGTTTTTT.

A few counts support this clonotype. The rearrangement links TRBV28 to TRBJ2-2; TRBD1 agrees at 8 bases. V trimming: 7 bases; J trimming: 6 bases; junction bases outside the gene matches: 7. This CDR3 has 14 residues. The germline gives CDR1 MDHEN, CDR2 SYDVKM. For the CDR3, the DNA is TGTGCCAGCACTAGGACAGGGTGGTCCGGGGAGCTGTTTTTT. Protein product: CASTRTGWSGELFF.

The chain uses TRBV28 and TRBJ1-2; TRBD1 agrees at 8 bases. The CDR3 extends over 15 amino acids. Germline assignment: CDR1 MDHEN and CDR2 SYDVKM. V shed 1 base, J shed 7 bases, and the junction held 8 bases outside the gene matches. The CDR3 loop reads CASSLLPGQGRGYTF. In DNA, the CDR3 is TGTGCCAGCAGTTTATTACCCGGACAGGGCCGTGGCTACACCTTC.